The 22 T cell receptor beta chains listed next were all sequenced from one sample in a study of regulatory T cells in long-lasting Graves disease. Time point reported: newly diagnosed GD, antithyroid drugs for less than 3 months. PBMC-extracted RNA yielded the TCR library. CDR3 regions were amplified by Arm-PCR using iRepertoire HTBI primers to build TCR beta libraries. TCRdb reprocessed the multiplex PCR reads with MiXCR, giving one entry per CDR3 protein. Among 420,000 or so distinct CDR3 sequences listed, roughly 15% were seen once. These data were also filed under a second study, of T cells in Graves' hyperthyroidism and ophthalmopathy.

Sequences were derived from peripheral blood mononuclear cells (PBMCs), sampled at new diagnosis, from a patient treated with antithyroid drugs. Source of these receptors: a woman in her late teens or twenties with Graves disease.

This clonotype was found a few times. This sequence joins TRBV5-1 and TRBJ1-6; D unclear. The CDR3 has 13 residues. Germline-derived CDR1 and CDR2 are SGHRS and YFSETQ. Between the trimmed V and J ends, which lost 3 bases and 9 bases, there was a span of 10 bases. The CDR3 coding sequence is TGCGCCAGCAGCTCCACTTCAGTTTCACCCCTCCACTTT. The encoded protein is CASSSTSVSPLHF.

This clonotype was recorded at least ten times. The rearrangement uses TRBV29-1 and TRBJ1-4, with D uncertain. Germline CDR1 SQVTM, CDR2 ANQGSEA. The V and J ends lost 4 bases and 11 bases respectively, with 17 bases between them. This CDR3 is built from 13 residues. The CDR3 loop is CSVATLPDPKLFF. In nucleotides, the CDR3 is TGCAGCGTTGCGACGCTACCCGACCCTAAACTGTTTTTT.

In DNA form, the CDR3 reads TGCAGTGCTAGAGATTTCAGGACAATGAGCTCCTACGAGCAGTACTTC. It codes for CSARDFRTMSSYEQYF. The chain joins TRBV20-1 to TRBJ2-7; D may be TRBD1 (5 bases). This CDR3 has 16 residues. Trimming left V 0 bases short and J 0 bases short, with 15 bases between. CDR1 and CDR2 (germline): DFQATT, SNEGSKA (reference sequence).

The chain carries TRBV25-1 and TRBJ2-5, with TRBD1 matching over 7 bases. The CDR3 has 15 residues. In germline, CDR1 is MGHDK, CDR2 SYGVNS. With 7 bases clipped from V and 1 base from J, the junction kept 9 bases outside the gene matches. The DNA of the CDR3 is TGTGCCAGCATCTCTTCGGGGACAGCCCAAGAGACCCAGTACTTC. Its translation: CASISSGTAQETQYF. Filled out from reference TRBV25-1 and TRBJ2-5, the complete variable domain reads EADIYQTPRYLVIGTGKKITLECSQTMGHDKMYWYQQDPGMELHLIHYSYGVNSTEKGDLSSESTVSRIRTEHFPLTLESARPSHTSQYLCASISSGTAQETQYFGPGTRLLVL.

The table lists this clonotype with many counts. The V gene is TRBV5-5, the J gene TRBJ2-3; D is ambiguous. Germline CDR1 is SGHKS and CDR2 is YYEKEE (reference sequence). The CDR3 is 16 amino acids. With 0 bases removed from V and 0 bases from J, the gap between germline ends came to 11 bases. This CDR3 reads CASSLADGPSTDTQYF. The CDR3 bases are TGTGCCAGCAGCTTGGCCGACGGGCCTAGCACAGATACGCAGTATTTT.

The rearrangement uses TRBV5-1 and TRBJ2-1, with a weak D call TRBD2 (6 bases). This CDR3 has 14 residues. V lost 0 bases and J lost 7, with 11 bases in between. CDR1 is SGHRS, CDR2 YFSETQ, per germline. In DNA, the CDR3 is TGCGCCAGCAGCTTGGAACGGGAGTGGAATGAGCAGTTCTTC. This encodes CASSLEREWNEQFF.

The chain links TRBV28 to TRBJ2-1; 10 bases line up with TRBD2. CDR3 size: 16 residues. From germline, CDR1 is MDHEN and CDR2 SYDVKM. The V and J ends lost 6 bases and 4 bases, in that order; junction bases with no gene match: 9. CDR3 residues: CASSSRLAGEYNEQFF. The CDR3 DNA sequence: TGTGCCAGCAGCTCTCGACTAGCGGGCGAATACAATGAGCAGTTCTTC.

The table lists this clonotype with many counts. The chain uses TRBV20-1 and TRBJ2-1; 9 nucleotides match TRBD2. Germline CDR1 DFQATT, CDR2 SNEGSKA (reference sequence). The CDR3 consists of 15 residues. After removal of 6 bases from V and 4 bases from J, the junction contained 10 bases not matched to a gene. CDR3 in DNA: TGCAGTGCCAGCCCCCGGCGGGAGGGTTACAATGAGCAGTTCTTC. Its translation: CSASPRREGYNEQFF.

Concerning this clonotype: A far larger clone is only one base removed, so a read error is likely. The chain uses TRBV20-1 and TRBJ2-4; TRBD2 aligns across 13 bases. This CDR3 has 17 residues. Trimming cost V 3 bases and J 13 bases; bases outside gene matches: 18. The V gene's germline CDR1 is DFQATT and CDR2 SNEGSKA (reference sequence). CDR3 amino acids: CSARSRGLAGVLNEQYF. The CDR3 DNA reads TGCAGTGCTAGGTCCCGAGGACTAGCGGGAGTACTCAATGAGCAGTACTTC.

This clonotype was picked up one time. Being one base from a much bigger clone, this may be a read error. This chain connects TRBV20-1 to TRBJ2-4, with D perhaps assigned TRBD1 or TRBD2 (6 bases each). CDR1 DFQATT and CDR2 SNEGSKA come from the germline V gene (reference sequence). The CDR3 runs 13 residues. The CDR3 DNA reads TGCAGTGAACGGGAGCAGGGGAGAAACATTCGGTACTTC. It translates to CSEREQGRNIRYF.

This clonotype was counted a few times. The CDR3 nucleotides read TGCAGCGCCGGTGGGACAGGGGGCGGCGGCTACACCTTC. Its translation: CSAGGTGGGGYTF. The chain employs TRBV29-1 and TRBJ1-2, with 12 positions matching TRBD1. The CDR3 loop spans 13 amino acids. Germline V gene sequence: CDR1 SQVTM, CDR2 ANQGSEA. V lost 7 bases to trimming and J lost 8 bases; unmatched junction nucleotides: 8.

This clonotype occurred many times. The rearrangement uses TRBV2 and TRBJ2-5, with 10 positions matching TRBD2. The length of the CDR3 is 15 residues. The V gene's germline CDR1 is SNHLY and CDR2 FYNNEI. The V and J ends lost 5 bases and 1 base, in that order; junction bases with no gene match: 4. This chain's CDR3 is CASSPSGSGQETQYF. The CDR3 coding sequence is TGTGCCAGCAGTCCTAGCGGGAGTGGCCAAGAGACCCAGTACTTC.

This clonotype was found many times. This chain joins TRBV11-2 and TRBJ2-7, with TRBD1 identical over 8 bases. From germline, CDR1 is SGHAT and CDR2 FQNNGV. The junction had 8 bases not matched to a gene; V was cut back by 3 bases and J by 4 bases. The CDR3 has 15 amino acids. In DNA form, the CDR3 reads TGTGCCAGCAGCTTTGGGCCGGGACAGGCTTACGAGCAGTACTTC. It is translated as CASSFGPGQAYEQYF.

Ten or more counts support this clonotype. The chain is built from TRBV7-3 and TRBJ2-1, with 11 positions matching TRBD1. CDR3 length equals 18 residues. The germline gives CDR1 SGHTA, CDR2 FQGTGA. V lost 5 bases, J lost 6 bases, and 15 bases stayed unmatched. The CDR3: CASSRREPGQGVGNEQFF. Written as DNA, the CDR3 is TGTGCCAGCAGCCGACGGGAACCGGGACAGGGGGTCGGCAATGAGCAGTTCTTC.

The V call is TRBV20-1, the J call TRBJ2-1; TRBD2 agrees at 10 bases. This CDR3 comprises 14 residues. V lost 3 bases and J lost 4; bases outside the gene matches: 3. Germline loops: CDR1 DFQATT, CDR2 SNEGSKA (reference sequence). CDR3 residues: CSARTSGLYNEQFF. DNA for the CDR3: TGCAGTGCTAGGACTAGCGGGCTTTACAATGAGCAGTTCTTC.

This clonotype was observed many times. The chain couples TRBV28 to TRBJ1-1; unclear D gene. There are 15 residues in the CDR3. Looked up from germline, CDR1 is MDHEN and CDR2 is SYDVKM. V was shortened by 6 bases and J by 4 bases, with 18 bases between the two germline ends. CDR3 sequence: CASSPHGSTFTEAFF. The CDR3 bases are TGTGCCAGCAGCCCCCACGGCTCAACCTTCACTGAAGCTTTCTTT.

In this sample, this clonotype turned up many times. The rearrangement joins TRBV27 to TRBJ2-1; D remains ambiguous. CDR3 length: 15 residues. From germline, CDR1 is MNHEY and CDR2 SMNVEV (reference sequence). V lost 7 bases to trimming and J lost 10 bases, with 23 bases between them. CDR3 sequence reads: CASTPLREGFREQFF. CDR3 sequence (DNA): TGTGCCAGCACCCCCCTGCGCGAAGGGTTCCGAGAGCAGTTCTTC.

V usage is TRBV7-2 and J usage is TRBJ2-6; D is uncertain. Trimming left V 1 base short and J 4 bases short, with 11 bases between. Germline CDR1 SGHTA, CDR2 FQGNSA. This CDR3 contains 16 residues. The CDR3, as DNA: TGTGCCAGCAGCTTAGGGTCTCTCTCGGGGGCCAACGTCCTGACTTTC. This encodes CASSLGSLSGANVLTF. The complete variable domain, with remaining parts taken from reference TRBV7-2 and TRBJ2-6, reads GAGVSQSPSNKVTEKGKDVELRCDPISGHTALYWYRQSLGQGLEFLIYFQGNSAPDKSGLPSDRFSAERTGGSVSTLTIQRTQQEDSAVYLCASSLGSLSGANVLTFGAGSRLTVL.

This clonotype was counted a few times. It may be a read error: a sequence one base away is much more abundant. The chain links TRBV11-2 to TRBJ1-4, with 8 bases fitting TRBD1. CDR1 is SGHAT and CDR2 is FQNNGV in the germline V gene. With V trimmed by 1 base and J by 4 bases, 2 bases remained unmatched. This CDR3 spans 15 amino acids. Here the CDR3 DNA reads TGTGCCAGCAGCTTAGCCGACAGGGGTAATGAAAAACTGTTTTTT. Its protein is CASSLADRGNEKLFF.

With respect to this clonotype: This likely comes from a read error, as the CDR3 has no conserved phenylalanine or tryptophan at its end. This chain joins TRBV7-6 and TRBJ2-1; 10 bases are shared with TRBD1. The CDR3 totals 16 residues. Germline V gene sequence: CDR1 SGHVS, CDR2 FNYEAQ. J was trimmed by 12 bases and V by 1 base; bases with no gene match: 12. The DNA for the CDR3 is TGTGCCAGCAGCTTAGGGGGGTGGACAGGGGGAGATGGGCAGTTCGTC. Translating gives CASSLGGWTGGDGQFV.

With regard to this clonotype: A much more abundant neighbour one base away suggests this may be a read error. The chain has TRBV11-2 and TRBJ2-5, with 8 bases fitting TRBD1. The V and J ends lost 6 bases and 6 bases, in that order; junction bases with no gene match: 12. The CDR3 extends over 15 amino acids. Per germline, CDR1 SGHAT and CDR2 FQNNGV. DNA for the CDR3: TGTGCCAGCAGGCACTTGATACAGGGGGGTAAGACCCAGTACTTC. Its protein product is CASRHLIQGGKTQYF.

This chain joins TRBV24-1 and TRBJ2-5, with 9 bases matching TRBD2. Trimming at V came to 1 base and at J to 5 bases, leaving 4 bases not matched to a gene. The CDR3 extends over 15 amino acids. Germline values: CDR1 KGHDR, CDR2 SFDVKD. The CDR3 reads CATSDFGREGETQYF. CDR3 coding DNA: TGTGCCACCAGTGATTTCGGGCGGGAGGGGGAGACCCAGTACTTC.